This T cell receptor beta chain was recovered during a study of blood T cell repertoires in COVID-19. Study-wide background: The United States, Italy and Spain supplied acute and convalescent COVID-19 samples. PBMCs, B-cell-depleted T cells, or T cells provided the cDNA or gDNA that made up the material.

The junction had 4 bases not matched to a gene; V was cut back by 3 bases and J by 3 bases. The CDR3 covers 16 residues. CDR1 and CDR2 (germline): SGHTA, FQGNSA. In the authors' methods: Quantification of nucleated cells was approximated via reference gene primer amplification. Produced via immunoSEQ multiplex PCR; TCRdb's table is partial and in-frame only. V, J and clone size are taken as reported in that table, and D and trimming were inferred from the DNA itself. The sample carries around 70,000 clones, approximately 83% recorded once. This chain links TRBV7-2 with TRBJ2-7; 14 bases map to TRBD2. The TCR originated in a human donor in a cohort sampled during active COVID-19. The sample comprised peripheral blood. CDR3 nucleotides: TGTGCCAGCAGCTTGACTAGCGGGGGGGGGAACTACGAGCAGTACTTC. Translation gives CASSLTSGGGNYEQYF.